The 26 T cell receptor beta chains below all came from one sample that was sequenced in a study of shared clonotypes between healthy human individuals. CD45RO-negative, CCR7-selected cells formed the naive CD8 fraction, which excluded terminally differentiated effector memory CD45RA+ cells. Profiled with immunoSEQ multiplex PCR; TCRdb holds only in-frame clones, not every one. The table lists roughly 1,800,000 clones, less than 95% of them singletons, with roughly 1% in the top ten. The specimen was naive CD8+ T cells sorted from blood. Receptors were obtained from a man aged 18 to 29 in good health.

The chain employs TRBV6-6 and TRBJ2-1; 8 nucleotides line up with TRBD2. The CDR3 has 15 residues. CDR1 and CDR2 (germline): MNHNY, SVGAGI (reference sequence). Trimming cost V 2 bases and J 2 bases; bases outside gene matches: 2. As DNA, the CDR3 is TGTGCCAGCAGTTACAGCGGGAGCACCTACAATGAGCAGTTCTTC. Its protein product is CASSYSGSTYNEQFF.

V and J are TRBV9 and TRBJ2-5, with D perhaps matching TRBD1 or TRBD2 (6 bases each). The germline V gene encodes CDR1 SGDLS and CDR2 YYNGEE. The length of the CDR3 is 14 residues. Trimming took off 4 bases at V and 5 bases at J, with 15 bases between the two ends. As DNA, the CDR3 is TGTGCCAGCAGCCCCGGTAGGGGGGCGGAGACCCAGTACTTC. Its protein is CASSPGRGAETQYF.

V gene TRBV7-3 combines with J gene TRBJ2-7; TRBD2 might be the D (7 bases). The CDR3 is 15 residues long. Germline assignment: CDR1 SGHTA and CDR2 FQGTGA. V lost 5 bases and J 2 bases, leaving 16 bases between the germline ends. The CDR3 spells CASSPGAGAAYEQYF. The CDR3 coding sequence is TGTGCCAGCAGCCCCGGTGCGGGGGCGGCCTACGAGCAGTACTTC.

This sequence joins TRBV6-1 and TRBJ1-4; D is uncertain. Germline CDR1 MNHNS, CDR2 SASEGT. The CDR3 is 16 residues long. Trimming stripped 4 bases from V and 0 bases from J, with 12 bases between. CDR3 loop: CASSAEGYATNEKLFF. CDR3 coding DNA: TGTGCCAGCAGTGCGGAGGGATATGCAACTAATGAAAAACTGTTTTTT.

V gene TRBV30 combines with J gene TRBJ1-2, with 9 bases matching TRBD1. This CDR3 has 13 amino acids. The germline V gene encodes CDR1 GTSNPN and CDR2 SVGIG (reference sequence). Trimming took 3 bases from V and 6 from J; bases not matched to a gene: 5. The CDR3 loop is CAWSTTGGDGYTF. The CDR3 region has the DNA TGTGCCTGGAGCACGACAGGGGGGGATGGCTACACCTTC.

The chain employs TRBV27 and TRBJ1-2, with 8 positions matching TRBD1. The CDR3 spans 15 residues. Germline assignment: CDR1 MNHEY and CDR2 SMNVEV (reference sequence). With 2 bases clipped from V and 2 bases from J, the junction kept 4 bases outside the gene matches. The CDR3: CASSLQTGENYGYTF. In nucleotides, the CDR3 is TGTGCCAGCAGTTTACAGACAGGGGAGAACTATGGCTACACCTTC.

The CDR3 nucleotides are TGCGCCAGCAGCCAAGAGGGTCCGACAGGGAGCTCCTACGAGCAGTACTTC. Encoded protein: CASSQEGPTGSSYEQYF. This chain uses TRBV4-1 with TRBJ2-7, with 7 positions matching TRBD1. Germline V gene lookup returns CDR1 MGHRA and CDR2 YSYEKL. J was trimmed by 0 bases and V by 0 bases; bases with no gene match: 8. The CDR3 sequence is 17 residues long.

The chain couples TRBV2 to TRBJ1-2, with 9 bases aligning to TRBD1. There are 14 residues in the CDR3. Trimming took 5 bases from V and 4 from J; bases not matched to a gene: 5. Germline V CDR1 and CDR2: SNHLY, FYNNEI. The CDR3 sequence is CASSSADRGYGYTF. As DNA, the CDR3 is TGTGCCAGCAGTTCCGCGGACAGGGGCTATGGCTACACCTTC. Looking up the rest from reference TRBV2 and TRBJ1-2 gives the full variable domain: EPEVTQTPSHQVTQMGQEVILRCVPISNHLYFYWYRQILGQKVEFLVSFYNNEISEKSEIFDDQFSVERPDGSNFTLKIRSTKLEDSAMYFCASSSADRGYGYTFGSGTRLTVV.

In its sample, this clone was seen once. This sequence joins TRBV7-9 and TRBJ2-3, with 7 bases that match TRBD1. V dropped 5 bases and J dropped 2; count of bases not matched to a gene: 4. The CDR3 sequence is 14 residues long. Germline-derived CDR1 and CDR2 are SEHNR and FQNEAQ (reference sequence). DNA for the CDR3: TGTGCCAGCAGCCCGGGACAGCTCACAGATACGCAGTATTTT. Protein: CASSPGQLTDTQYF.

This chain connects TRBV7-9 to TRBJ1-2; D unresolved. CDR3 size: 13 residues. V lost 4 bases to trimming and J lost 4 bases, with 10 bases between them. CDR1 SEHNR and CDR2 FQNEAQ come from the germline V gene (reference sequence). Here the CDR3 DNA reads TGTGCCAGCAGCTATGGGGTCCTCTATGGCTACACCTTC. Residues: CASSYGVLYGYTF.

Comment on this clone: This same CDR3 is encoded by further DNA sequences in the sample. V gene TRBV4-1 combines with J gene TRBJ1-2; D possibly corresponds to TRBD1 (6 bases). The V end was cut by 0 bases, the J end by 3 bases, with 8 bases between. Germline values: CDR1 MGHRA, CDR2 YSYEKL. There are 14 residues in the CDR3. CDR3 residues: CASSQDRGDYGYTF. DNA for the CDR3: TGCGCCAGCAGCCAAGATAGGGGGGACTATGGCTACACCTTC.

The genes are TRBV27 and TRBJ2-2; D remains ambiguous. Germline CDR1 MNHEY, CDR2 SMNVEV (reference sequence). Trimming took 1 base from V and 6 from J, leaving 15 bases between them. The length of the CDR3 is 16 residues. The CDR3 region is CASSLLDQIIPGELFF. CDR3 DNA: TGTGCCAGCAGTTTATTGGACCAAATTATTCCCGGGGAGCTGTTTTTT.

This clone was detected only once. This chain connects TRBV25-1 to TRBJ2-1, with 7 nucleotides matching TRBD2. CDR1 and CDR2 from the germline V gene are MGHDK and SYGVNS. The CDR3 extends over 11 amino acids. V was clipped by 8 bases and J by 15 bases; unmatched bases: 10. In DNA, the CDR3 is TGTGCCAGCGGATTTACGGGAGGAACGTTCTTC. It specifies CASGFTGGTFF.

This sequence joins TRBV28 and TRBJ1-2; 7 bases map to TRBD1. V lost 2 bases, J lost 4 bases, and 7 bases stayed unmatched. Germline loops: CDR1 MDHEN, CDR2 SYDVKM. This CDR3 is built from 15 residues. The CDR3 nucleotides are TGTGCCAGCAGTTTAAATTTCGGGGACAGCTATGGCTACACCTTC. Translated: CASSLNFGDSYGYTF.

The chain carries TRBV6-1 and TRBJ1-1; a possible D gene is TRBD1 (6 bases). Germline V CDR1 and CDR2: MNHNS, SASEGT. V was cut by 6 bases and J by 7 bases, with 15 bases left in between. The CDR3 spans 13 residues. The CDR3 reads CASRLPGAVEAFF. In DNA, the CDR3 is TGTGCCAGCAGATTACCGGGGGCGGTTGAAGCTTTCTTT.

This chain uses TRBV5-4 with TRBJ2-7; D gene uncertain. The V end lost 0 bases, the J end lost 3 bases, and 4 bases lay between the germline ends. CDR3 length: 12 residues. Germline values: CDR1 SGHNT, CDR2 YYREEE (reference sequence). The CDR3 coding sequence is TGTGCCAGCAGCTTGGGAATCTACGAGCAGTACTTC. Amino acids: CASSLGIYEQYF. The variable domain in full, with the rest retrieved from reference TRBV5-4 and TRBJ2-7, is ETGVTQSPTHLIKTRGQQVTLRCSSQSGHNTVSWYQQALGQGPQFIFQYYREEENGRGNFPPRFSGLQFPNYSSELNVNALELDDSALYLCASSLGIYEQYFGPGTRLTVT.

The rearrangement links TRBV7-3 to TRBJ2-3; no definite D call. Germline CDR1 and CDR2: SGHTA and FQGTGA. The CDR3 runs to 14 residues. Trimming stripped 5 bases from V and 2 bases from J, with 11 bases between. For the CDR3, the DNA is TGTGCCAGCAGCCCCCAAGGATACACAGATACGCAGTATTTT. This sequence encodes CASSPQGYTDTQYF.

J is TRBJ2-5 and V is TRBV6-1, with a tentative D call TRBD1 (6 bases). V was cut by 6 bases and J by 4 bases, with 12 bases left in between. From germline, CDR1 is MNHNS and CDR2 SASEGT. CDR3 length equals 13 residues. The CDR3 DNA reads TGTGCCAGCAGCCAGGGGCTGGCAGAGACCCAGTACTTC. Amino acids: CASSQGLAETQYF.

This rearrangement joins TRBV5-1 to TRBJ2-5; 10 bases are shared with TRBD2. This CDR3 comprises 17 residues. The junction had 9 bases not matched to a gene; V was cut back by 0 bases and J by 4 bases. CDR1 and CDR2 (germline): SGHRS, YFSETQ. The CDR3 is CASSLAASGGAGETQYF. Here the CDR3 DNA reads TGCGCCAGCAGCTTGGCCGCGAGCGGGGGGGCCGGAGAGACCCAGTACTTC.

The rearrangement uses TRBV10-2 and TRBJ1-5; no firm D call. The CDR3 totals 17 residues. The germline CDR1 and CDR2 sequences are WSHSY and SAAADI. Trimming pared 0 bases from V and 4 bases from J, leaving 16 bases between. CDR3 amino acids: CASSESWAGPLNQPQHF. CDR3 bases: TGCGCCAGCAGTGAGTCTTGGGCCGGGCCGCTTAATCAGCCCCAGCATTTT.

This clone was counted once. The chain combines TRBV7-9 with TRBJ2-7; D is unclear. The CDR3 is made up of 15 amino acids. Germline assignment: CDR1 SEHNR and CDR2 FQNEAQ (reference sequence). V lost 4 bases and J lost 2, with 15 bases in between. The CDR3 DNA is TGTGCCAGCAGCTCCCTGAAGGACGCTACCTACGAGCAGTACTTC. This gives the protein CASSSLKDATYEQYF.

The chain combines TRBV4-3 with TRBJ2-7, with D hard to call. The germline V and J ends were trimmed by 0 bases and 3 bases, with 12 bases remaining between them. This CDR3 region has 15 residues. Germline loops: CDR1 LGHNA, CDR2 YSLEER. CDR3 amino acids: CASSQDLTAYYEQYF. The CDR3 DNA reads as TGCGCCAGCAGCCAAGATCTTACGGCCTACTACGAGCAGTACTTC.

This clone appeared a single time. The V call is TRBV5-1, the J call TRBJ2-7; D may be TRBD1 (5 bases). Germline CDR1 reads SGHRS; CDR2 reads YFSETQ. The CDR3 covers 15 residues. The germline V and J ends were trimmed by 0 bases and 0 bases, with 10 bases remaining between them. The CDR3 reads CASSLDRFDSYEQYF. The CDR3 nucleotides are TGCGCCAGCAGCTTGGACAGGTTTGACTCCTACGAGCAGTACTTC.

V and J are TRBV7-2 and TRBJ1-1, with 11 positions matching TRBD1. Germline CDR1 and CDR2: SGHTA and FQGNSA. The length of the CDR3 is 18 residues. J lost 0 bases, V lost 1 base, and 7 bases had no gene match. This CDR3 is CASSLVWTGGQVNTEAFF. The CDR3 DNA is TGTGCCAGCAGCTTAGTCTGGACAGGGGGCCAGGTGAACACTGAAGCTTTCTTT.

CDR3 residues: CASSVAQGAGLEKLFF. Written as DNA, the CDR3 is TGTGCCAGCAGCGTTGCACAGGGGGCGGGGTTGGAAAAACTGTTTTTT. The chain employs TRBV14 and TRBJ1-4; 9 bases map to TRBD1. There are 16 residues in the CDR3. CDR1 and CDR2 from the germline V gene are SGHDN and FVKESK. The V gene end was trimmed by 5 bases and the J gene end by 8 bases; junction bases not matched to a gene: 12.

The chain carries TRBV19 and TRBJ2-7; D is uncertain. Trimming pared 4 bases from V and 5 bases from J, leaving 12 bases between. This CDR3 has 13 residues. In germline, CDR1 is LNHDA, CDR2 SQIVND (reference sequence). DNA for the CDR3: TGTGCCAGTAGTACGACCTCATGGAACGAGCAGTACTTC. The encoded protein is CASSTTSWNEQYF.